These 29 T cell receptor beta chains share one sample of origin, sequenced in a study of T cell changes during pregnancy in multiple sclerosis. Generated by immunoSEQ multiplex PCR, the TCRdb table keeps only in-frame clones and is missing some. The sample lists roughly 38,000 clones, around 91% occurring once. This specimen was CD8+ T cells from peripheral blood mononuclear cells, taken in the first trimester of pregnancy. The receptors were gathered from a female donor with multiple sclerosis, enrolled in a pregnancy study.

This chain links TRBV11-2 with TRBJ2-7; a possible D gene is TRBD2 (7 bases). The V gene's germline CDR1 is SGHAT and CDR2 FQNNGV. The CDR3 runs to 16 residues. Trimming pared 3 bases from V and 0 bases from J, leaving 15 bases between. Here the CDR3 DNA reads TGTGCCAGCAGCTTCGGGGGGCACCTAAGCTCCTACGAGCAGTACTTC. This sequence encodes CASSFGGHLSSYEQYF.

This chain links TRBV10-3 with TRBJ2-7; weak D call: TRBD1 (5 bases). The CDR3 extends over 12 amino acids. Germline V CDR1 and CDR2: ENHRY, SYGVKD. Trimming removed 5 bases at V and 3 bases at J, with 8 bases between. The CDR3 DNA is TGTGCCATCAGTTTCCAGGGCTACGAGCAGTACTTC. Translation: CAISFQGYEQYF.

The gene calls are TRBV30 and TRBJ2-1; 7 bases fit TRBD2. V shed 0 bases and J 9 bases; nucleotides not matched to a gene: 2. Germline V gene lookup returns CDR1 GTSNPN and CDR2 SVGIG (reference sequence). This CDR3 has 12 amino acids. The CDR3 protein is CAWSVWGGEQFF. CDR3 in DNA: TGTGCCTGGAGTGTATGGGGGGGTGAGCAGTTCTTC.

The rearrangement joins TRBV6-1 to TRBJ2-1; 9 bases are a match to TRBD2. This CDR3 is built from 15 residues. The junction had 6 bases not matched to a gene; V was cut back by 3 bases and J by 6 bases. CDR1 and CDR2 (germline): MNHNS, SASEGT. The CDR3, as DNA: TGTGCCAGCAGTGAGGGGCGGGGGGGCCCCAATGAGCAGTTCTTC. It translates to CASSEGRGGPNEQFF.

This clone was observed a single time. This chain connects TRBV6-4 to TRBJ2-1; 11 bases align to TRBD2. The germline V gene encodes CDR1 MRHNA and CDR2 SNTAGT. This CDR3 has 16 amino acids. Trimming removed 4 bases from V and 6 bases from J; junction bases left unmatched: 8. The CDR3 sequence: CASSVNSGGAGNEQFF. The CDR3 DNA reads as TGTGCCAGCAGTGTAAATAGCGGGGGGGCCGGCAATGAGCAGTTCTTC.

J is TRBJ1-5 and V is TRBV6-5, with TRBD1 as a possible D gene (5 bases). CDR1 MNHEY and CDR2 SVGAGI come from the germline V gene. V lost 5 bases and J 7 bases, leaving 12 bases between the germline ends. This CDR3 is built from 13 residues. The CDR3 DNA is TGTGCCAGCAGTCCAGGGTTTCGGCAGCCCCAGCATTTT. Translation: CASSPGFRQPQHF.

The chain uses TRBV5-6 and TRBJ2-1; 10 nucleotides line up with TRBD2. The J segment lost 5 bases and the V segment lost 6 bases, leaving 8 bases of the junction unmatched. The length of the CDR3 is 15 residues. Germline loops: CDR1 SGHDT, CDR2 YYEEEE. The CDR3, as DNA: TGTGCCAGCATCGCGCGAGGACTAGCGGACAATGAGCAGTTCTTC. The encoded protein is CASIARGLADNEQFF.

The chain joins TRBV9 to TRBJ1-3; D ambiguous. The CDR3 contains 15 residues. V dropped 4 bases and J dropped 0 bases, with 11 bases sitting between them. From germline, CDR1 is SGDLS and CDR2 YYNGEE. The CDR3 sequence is CASSTDGLSGNTIYF. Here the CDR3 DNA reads TGTGCCAGCAGCACAGACGGTCTCTCTGGAAACACCATATATTTT.

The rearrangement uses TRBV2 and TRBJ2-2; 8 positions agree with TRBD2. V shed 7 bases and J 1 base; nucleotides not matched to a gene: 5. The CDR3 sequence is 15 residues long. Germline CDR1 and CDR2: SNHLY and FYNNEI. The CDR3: CASNAGTRNTGELFF. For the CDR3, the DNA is TGTGCCAGCAACGCCGGGACTAGGAACACCGGGGAGCTGTTTTTT. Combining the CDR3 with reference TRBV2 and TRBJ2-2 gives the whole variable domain EPEVTQTPSHQVTQMGQEVILRCVPISNHLYFYWYRQILGQKVEFLVSFYNNEISEKSEIFDDQFSVERPDGSNFTLKIRSTKLEDSAMYFCASNAGTRNTGELFFGEGSRLTVL.

DNA of the CDR3: TGTGCCAGCAGTGAATATCAGGGGACCGATTTCGACACTGAAGCTTTCTTT. It codes for CASSEYQGTDFDTEAFF. This chain links TRBV25-1 with TRBJ1-1; weak D call: TRBD1 (6 bases). In germline, CDR1 is MGHDK, CDR2 SYGVNS. The CDR3 has 17 amino acids. Trimming stripped 0 bases from V and 3 bases from J, with 17 bases between.

CDR3 sequence: CASSPPGTGIAEQYF. The CDR3 DNA follows: TGTGCCAGTTCACCTCCCGGGACAGGGATAGCCGAGCAGTACTTC. The chain employs TRBV2 and TRBJ2-7; 9 bases map to TRBD1. J gave up 6 bases and V 9 bases, and 15 bases lay outside the gene matches. Germline V gene lookup returns CDR1 SNHLY and CDR2 FYNNEI. The CDR3 is made up of 15 amino acids.

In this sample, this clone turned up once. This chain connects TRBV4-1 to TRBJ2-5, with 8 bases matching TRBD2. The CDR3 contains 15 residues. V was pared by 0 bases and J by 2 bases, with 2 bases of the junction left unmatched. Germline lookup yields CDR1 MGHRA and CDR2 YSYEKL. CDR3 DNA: TGCGCCAGCAGCCAAGATCGGGGGGGGCAAGAGACCCAGTACTTC. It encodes CASSQDRGGQETQYF.

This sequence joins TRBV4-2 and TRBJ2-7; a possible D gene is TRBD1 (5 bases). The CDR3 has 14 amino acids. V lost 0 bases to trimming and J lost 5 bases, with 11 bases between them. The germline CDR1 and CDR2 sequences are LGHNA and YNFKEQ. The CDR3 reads CASSQDQGFNEQYF. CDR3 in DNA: TGTGCCAGCAGCCAAGATCAGGGTTTCAACGAGCAGTACTTC.

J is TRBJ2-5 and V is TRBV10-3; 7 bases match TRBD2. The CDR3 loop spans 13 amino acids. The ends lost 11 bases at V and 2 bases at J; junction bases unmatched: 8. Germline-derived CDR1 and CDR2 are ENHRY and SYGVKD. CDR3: CAALASGQETQYF. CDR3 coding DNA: TGTGCCGCCCTGGCTAGCGGACAAGAGACCCAGTACTTC.

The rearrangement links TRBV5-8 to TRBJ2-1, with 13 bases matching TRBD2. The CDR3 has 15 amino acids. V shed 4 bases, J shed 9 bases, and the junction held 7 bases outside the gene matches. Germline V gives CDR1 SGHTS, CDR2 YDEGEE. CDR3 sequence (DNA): TGTGCCAGCAGCGGCGGGACTAGCGGGGAGGGTGAGCAGTTCTTC. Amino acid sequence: CASSGGTSGEGEQFF.

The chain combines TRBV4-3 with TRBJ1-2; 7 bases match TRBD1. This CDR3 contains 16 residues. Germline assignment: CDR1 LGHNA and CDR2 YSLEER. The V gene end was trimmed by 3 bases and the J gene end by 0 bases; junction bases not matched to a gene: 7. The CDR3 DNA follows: TGCGCCAGCAGCCATACCGGGACAGCAACTAACTATGGCTACACCTTC. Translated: CASSHTGTATNYGYTF.

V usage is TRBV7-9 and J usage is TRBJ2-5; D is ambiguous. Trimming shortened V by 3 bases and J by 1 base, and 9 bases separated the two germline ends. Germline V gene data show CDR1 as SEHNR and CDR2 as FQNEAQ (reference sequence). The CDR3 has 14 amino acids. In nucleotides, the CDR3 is TGTGCCAGCAGCTTGGAGTTATCCCAAGAGACCCAGTACTTC. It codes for CASSLELSQETQYF.

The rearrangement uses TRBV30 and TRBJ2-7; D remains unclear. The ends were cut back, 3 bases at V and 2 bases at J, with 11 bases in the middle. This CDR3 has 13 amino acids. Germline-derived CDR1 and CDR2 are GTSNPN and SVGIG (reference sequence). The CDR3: CAWSPSGPYEQYF. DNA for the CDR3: TGTGCCTGGAGCCCCAGTGGCCCCTACGAGCAGTACTTC. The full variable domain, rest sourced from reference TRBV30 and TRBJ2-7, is SQTIHQWPATLVQPVGSPLSLECTVEGTSNPNLYWYRQAAGRGLQLLFYSVGIGQISSEVPQNLSASRPQDRQFILSSKKLLLSDSGFYLCAWSPSGPYEQYFGPGTRLTVT.

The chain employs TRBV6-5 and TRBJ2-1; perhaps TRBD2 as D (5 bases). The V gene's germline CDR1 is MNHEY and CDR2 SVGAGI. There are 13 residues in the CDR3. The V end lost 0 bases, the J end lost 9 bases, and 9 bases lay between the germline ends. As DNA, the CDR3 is TGTGCCAGCAGTTACTCCACGGAGGTTGAGCAGTTCTTC. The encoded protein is CASSYSTEVEQFF.

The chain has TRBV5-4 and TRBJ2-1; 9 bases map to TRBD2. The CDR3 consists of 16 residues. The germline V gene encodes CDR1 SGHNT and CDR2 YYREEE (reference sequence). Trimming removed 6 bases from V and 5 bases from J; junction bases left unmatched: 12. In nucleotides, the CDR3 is TGTGCCAGCAACCTTAAAGCGGGAGGTAGAAACAATGAGCAGTTCTTC. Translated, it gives CASNLKAGGRNNEQFF.

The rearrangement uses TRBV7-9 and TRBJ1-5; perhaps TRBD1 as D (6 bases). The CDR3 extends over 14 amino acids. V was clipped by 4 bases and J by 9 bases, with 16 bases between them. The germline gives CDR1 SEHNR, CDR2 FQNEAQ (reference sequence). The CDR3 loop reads CASSSKDRYWPQHF. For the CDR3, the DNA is TGTGCCAGCAGCTCAAAAGACAGGTACTGGCCCCAGCATTTT.

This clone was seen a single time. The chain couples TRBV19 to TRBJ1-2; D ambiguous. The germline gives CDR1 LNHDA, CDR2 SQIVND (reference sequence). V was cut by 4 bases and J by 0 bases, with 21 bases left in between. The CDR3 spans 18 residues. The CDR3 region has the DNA TGTGCCAGTAGTACACGGGAGTCGTACATGCTTTCTAACTATGGCTACACCTTC. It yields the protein CASSTRESYMLSNYGYTF.

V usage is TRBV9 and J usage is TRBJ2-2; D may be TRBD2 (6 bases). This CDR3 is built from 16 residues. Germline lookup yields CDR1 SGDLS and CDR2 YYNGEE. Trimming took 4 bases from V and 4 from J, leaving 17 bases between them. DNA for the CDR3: TGTGCCAGCAGCCCTTTGTGGCGGGGACTCACCGGGGAGCTGTTTTTT. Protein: CASSPLWRGLTGELFF.

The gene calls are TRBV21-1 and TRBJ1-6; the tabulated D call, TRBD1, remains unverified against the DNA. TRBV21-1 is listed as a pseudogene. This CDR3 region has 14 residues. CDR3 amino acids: CASCRDTIFIPLHF. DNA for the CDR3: TGTGCCAGCTGCCGGGACACGATTTTTATACCCCTCCACTTT.

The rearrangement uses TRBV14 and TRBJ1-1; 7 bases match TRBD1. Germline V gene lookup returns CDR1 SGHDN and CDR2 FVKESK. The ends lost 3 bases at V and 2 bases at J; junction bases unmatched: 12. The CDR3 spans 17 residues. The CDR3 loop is CASSHDTWGQPNTEAFF. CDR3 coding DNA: TGTGCCAGCAGCCATGACACGTGGGGACAGCCAAACACTGAAGCTTTCTTT.

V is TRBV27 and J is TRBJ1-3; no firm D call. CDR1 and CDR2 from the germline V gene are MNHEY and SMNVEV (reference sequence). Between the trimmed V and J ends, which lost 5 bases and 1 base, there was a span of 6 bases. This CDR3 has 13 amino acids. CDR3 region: CASSPKSGNTIYF. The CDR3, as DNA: TGTGCCAGCAGTCCCAAATCTGGAAACACCATATATTTT.

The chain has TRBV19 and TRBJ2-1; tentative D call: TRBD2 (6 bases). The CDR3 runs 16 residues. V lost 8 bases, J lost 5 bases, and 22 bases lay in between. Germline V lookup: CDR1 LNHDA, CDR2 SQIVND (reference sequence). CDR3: CASSQPGARADNEQFF. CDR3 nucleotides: TGTGCCAGTTCACAACCGGGAGCCCGGGCGGACAATGAGCAGTTCTTC.

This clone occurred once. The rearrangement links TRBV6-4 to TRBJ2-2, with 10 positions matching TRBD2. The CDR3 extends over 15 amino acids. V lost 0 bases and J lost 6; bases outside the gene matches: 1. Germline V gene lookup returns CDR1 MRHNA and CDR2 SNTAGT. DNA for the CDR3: TGTGCCAGCAGTGACTCGCTAGCGGGAGCCGGGGAGCTGTTTTTT. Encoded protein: CASSDSLAGAGELFF.

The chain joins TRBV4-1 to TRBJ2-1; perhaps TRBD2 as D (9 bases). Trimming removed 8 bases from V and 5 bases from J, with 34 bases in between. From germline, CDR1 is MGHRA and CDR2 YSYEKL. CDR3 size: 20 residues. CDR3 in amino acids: CASGEAGGASQREVNNEQFF. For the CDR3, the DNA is TGCGCCAGCGGCGAAGCAGGGGGCGCGAGCCAGCGGGAGGTTAACAATGAGCAGTTCTTC.